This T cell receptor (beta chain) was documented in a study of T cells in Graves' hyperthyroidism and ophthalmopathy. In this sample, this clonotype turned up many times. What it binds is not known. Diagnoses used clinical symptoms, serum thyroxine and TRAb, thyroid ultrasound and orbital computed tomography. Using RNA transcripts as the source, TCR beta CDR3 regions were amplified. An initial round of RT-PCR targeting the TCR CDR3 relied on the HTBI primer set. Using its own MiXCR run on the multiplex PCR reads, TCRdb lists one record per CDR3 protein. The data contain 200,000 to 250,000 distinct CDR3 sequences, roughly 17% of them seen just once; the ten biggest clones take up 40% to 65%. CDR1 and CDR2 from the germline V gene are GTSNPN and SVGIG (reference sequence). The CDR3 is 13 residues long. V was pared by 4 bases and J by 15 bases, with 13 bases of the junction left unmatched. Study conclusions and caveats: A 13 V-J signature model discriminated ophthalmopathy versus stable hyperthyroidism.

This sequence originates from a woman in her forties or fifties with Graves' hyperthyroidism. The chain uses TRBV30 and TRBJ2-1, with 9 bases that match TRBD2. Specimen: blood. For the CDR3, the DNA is TGTGCCTGGACCAATCCGGGACTAGCTAGTCTGTTCTTC. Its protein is CAWTNPGLASLFF. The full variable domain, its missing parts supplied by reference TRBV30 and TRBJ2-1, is SQTIHQWPATLVQPVGSPLSLECTVEGTSNPNLYWYRQAAGRGLQLLFYSVGIGQISSEVPQNLSASRPQDRQFILSSKKLLLSDSGFYLCAWTNPGLASLFFGPGTRLTVL.